This TCR beta chain was observed in a study of OX40 agonist ivuxolimab in advanced cancers. About the investigation overall: Ivuxolimab, which targeted the costimulatory receptor OX40 (CD134), was an agonistic, fully human IgG2 monoclonal antibody. Intravenous ivuxolimab was administered to patients every 2 weeks at six dose levels: 0.01, 0.1, 0.3, 1.5, 3 and 10 mg/kg. Among the roughly 52 dose-escalation patients, some 20 had hepatocellular carcinoma, 15 melanoma, 9 renal cell carcinoma and 9 head and neck cancer. A male proportion of roughly 80% and a mean age of 60 years, ranging from about 20 to 80, were recorded for the dose-escalation cohort. Prior anti-PD-1, anti-PD-L1 or anti-CTLA-4 therapy was permitted, and checkpoint inhibitors had been received by 40% to 50% of dose-escalation patients. Partial responses occurred in three dose-escalation patients, of whom one had hepatocellular carcinoma and two had cutaneous melanoma. The purpose of peripheral TCRbeta sequencing was to test whether ivuxolimab changed TCR sequence diversity and led to clonal T-cell expansion. The paper covers the monotherapy dose-escalation part of the phase I ivuxolimab trial, which included N = 52 patients.

Details on this clone: Its antigen is currently not known. No much larger clone is present one base from it, and per-base qualities are unavailable.

Trimming at the junction amounts to 7 bases on V and 7 bases on J, and the germline ends lie 28 bases apart. CDR1 and CDR2, per the germline V gene (reference sequence), are MNHEY and SMNVEV. Including the terminal cysteine and phenylalanine, the CDR3 comprises 17 residues. CDR3 DNA is the only sequence kept; it has 51 bases, read in frame from the first base. Overall study outcomes, separate from this receptor: Low levels of normalized T-cell clonal expansion were also shown by some nonresponding patients. After ivuxolimab, expanded clones were on average more numerous among CD8+ T cells than among CD4+ T cells. In partial responders in the 0.1-3.0 mg/kg groups, normalized peripheral clonal expansion was found to be among the lowest, especially among CD8+ T cells. At doses from 0.1 to 3.0 mg/kg, clonal expansion was seen in both CD4+ and CD8+ blood T cells between baseline and week 6. Which antigens the clonally expanded peripheral T cells were specific for was not determined.

Genomic DNA was extracted from sorted cells for sequencing of the TCRbeta CDR3 region. The immunoSEQ Assay was used to sequence the TCRbeta CDR3 regions. The table comes from immuneACCESS by way of TCRdb, which keeps in-frame sequences with V and J called. Part of the clones is missing from these tables; in studies checked, under half for an unresolved V gene and the rest for unknown reasons. This sample lists about 80,000 clones; roughly four fifths were detected once. The biggest ten clones account for roughly 25% of the sample. Patients with a history of autoimmune disease or receiving systemic immunosuppression were excluded from the trial. Peripheral blood for TCR sequencing was drawn from every dose cohort at baseline, at cycle 4 day 1 and at cycle 7 day 1. The samples were drawn from a first-in-human, open-label, multicenter phase I dose-escalation trial of ivuxolimab. Adults with locally advanced or metastatic melanoma, renal cell carcinoma, hepatocellular carcinoma or head and neck squamous cell carcinoma were enrolled in the trial. CD4+ and CD8+ T cells were sorted separately from peripheral blood before TCR sequencing.

This TCR was sampled from an adult with an advanced solid tumor such as melanoma, head and neck, liver or kidney cancer. Specimen: CD4+ or CD8+ T cells sorted from blood, collected in a trial of the OX40 agonist ivuxolimab. Recombination linked TRBV27 to TRBJ1-1; the D gene is perhaps TRBD1, on 5 matching bases. The CDR3 protein is CASTTRAGTRGTGEAFF. The nucleotide sequence is TGTGCCAGCACCACTCGCGCCGGGACGAGGGGAACGGGTGAAGCTTTCTTT.